The T cell receptor (beta chain) under discussion was sequenced for a study of blood T cell repertoires in COVID-19. About the study: The United States, Italy and Spain provided the acute and convalescent COVID-19 samples. T cells, B-cell-depleted T cells, or PBMCs supplied cDNA or gDNA.

Original methodology: For nucleated cells, counts were estimated from reference gene primer amplification. Profiling relied on immunoSEQ multiplex PCR, and the TCRdb table lists in-frame clones only, not all of them. V and J calls plus clone size are reproduced from that table; the DNA served to infer D and trimming. Among fewer than 400,000 clones listed, roughly nine tenths were seen once. From germline, CDR1 is SGDLS and CDR2 YYNGEE. V was cut by 4 bases and J by 8 bases, with 24 bases left in between. This CDR3 spans 16 amino acids. V and J are TRBV9 and TRBJ1-2; tentative D call: TRBD1 (6 bases). The sample consisted of PBMCs or T cells enriched from blood (not recorded which). The receptor's source is a woman in her 30s who had recovered from COVID-19. This CDR3 is CASSPRQVISIWGYTF. CDR3 DNA sequence: TGTGCCAGCAGCCCACGACAGGTGATCTCCATCTGGGGCTACACCTTC.